These 20 T cell receptor beta chains originate from one sample sequenced in a study of T cell repertoires in cytomegalovirus infection. One entry per CDR3 protein results from TCRdb running MiXCR on the reads. The sample carries around 360,000 distinct CDR3 sequences, roughly 34% recorded once. The antigens these receptors bind are not known. The sequencing used cultured PBMCs, collected from culture after CMV antigen stimulation. The source is a human donor in good health (CMV status not recorded). Some clones in this sample may be carry-over from other donors' samples.

A remark on this clonotype: A much larger clone differs from this one at a single base, so this may be a read error. This chain connects TRBV4-1 to TRBJ1-1; TRBD1 is a possible D gene (5 bases). CDR1 is MGHRA and CDR2 is YSYEKL in the germline V gene. The CDR3 totals 16 residues. CDR3 region: CASSLDPGPRGTVAFF. CDR3 nucleotide sequence: TGCGCCAGCAGCTTGGACCCCGGACCGAGGGGCACTGTAGCTTTCTTT.

The rearrangement joins TRBV7-2 to TRBJ2-3; 12 nucleotides agree with TRBD2. The CDR3 totals 16 residues. Trimming took 4 bases from V and 3 from J; bases not matched to a gene: 5. Per germline, CDR1 SGHTA and CDR2 FQGNSA. The CDR3 region has the DNA TGTGCCAGCAGCTCACAGACTAGCGGGAGAACAGATACGCAGTATTTT. It encodes CASSSQTSGRTDTQYF.

The rearrangement uses TRBV4-3 and TRBJ1-2, with 12 bases matching TRBD1. The CDR3 is 17 amino acids. Germline CDR1 is LGHNA and CDR2 is YSLEER. The J segment lost 0 bases and the V segment lost 4 bases, leaving 6 bases of the junction unmatched. CDR3 amino acids: CASSPGQGASANYGYTF. Written as DNA, the CDR3 is TGCGCCAGCAGCCCGGGACAGGGGGCATCAGCTAACTATGGCTACACCTTC.

This clonotype was counted a few times. The chain joins TRBV7-2 to TRBJ2-1; D unclear. This CDR3 has 13 amino acids. Trimming stripped 5 bases from V and 6 bases from J, with 11 bases between. Germline loops: CDR1 SGHTA, CDR2 FQGNSA. CDR3 bases: TGTGCCAGCAGCCCCGTAGTGACCAATGAGCAGTTCTTC. Translation gives CASSPVVTNEQFF.

The chain joins TRBV12-3 or TRBV12-4 to TRBJ2-1, with TRBD2 matching 8 bases. Trimming cost V 3 bases and J 7 bases; bases outside gene matches: 11. This CDR3 spans 16 amino acids. DNA for the CDR3: TGTGCCAGCAGTTTCGAAGTAGCGGGATGGGTAAATGAGCAGTTCTTC. Translated, it gives CASSFEVAGWVNEQFF.

The chain links TRBV29-1 to TRBJ2-7, with TRBD2 matching 9 bases. The CDR3 consists of 14 residues. The junction had 5 bases not matched to a gene; V was cut back by 2 bases and J by 3 bases. CDR1 is SQVTM and CDR2 is ANQGSEA in the germline V gene. The CDR3 spells CSVELAGAFYEQYV. The CDR3 coding sequence is TGCAGCGTTGAATTAGCGGGAGCTTTCTACGAGCAGTACGTC.

This clonotype was found a few times. The chain has TRBV7-2 and TRBJ2-1; the match to TRBD2 covers 10 bases. Trimming cost V 5 bases and J 6 bases; bases outside gene matches: 7. Per germline, CDR1 SGHTA and CDR2 FQGNSA. This CDR3 has 15 amino acids. This chain's CDR3 is CASSLRASGSNEQFF. The CDR3 nucleotides read TGTGCCAGCAGCCTTCGGGCTAGCGGGAGCAATGAGCAGTTCTTC.

This clonotype was seen more than once but under ten times. The chain recombines TRBV27 with TRBJ2-7, with TRBD2 as a possible D gene (6 bases). Trimming removed 4 bases at V and 4 bases at J, with 23 bases between. The CDR3 sequence is 17 residues long. Looked up from germline, CDR1 is MNHEY and CDR2 is SMNVEV (reference sequence). The CDR3 nucleotides read TGTGCCAGCAGTTCCCTCTTTAGCGGTGGGCTAGCGTACGAGCAGTACTTC. It specifies CASSSLFSGGLAYEQYF.

This clonotype was observed at least ten times. The V and J genes are TRBV7-9 and TRBJ1-1; 8 positions agree with TRBD1. Germline CDR1 SEHNR, CDR2 FQNEAQ (reference sequence). The CDR3 has 14 amino acids. Unmatched junction bases numbered 9, after V lost 7 bases and J lost 5 bases. CDR3 nucleotide sequence: TGTGCCAGCACCCCCGACAGGGGATGGACTGAAGCTTTCTTT. Amino acids: CASTPDRGWTEAFF.

The chain carries TRBV19 and TRBJ2-6; D possibly corresponds to TRBD2 (5 bases). CDR3 length: 16 amino acids. V lost 3 bases and J lost 1, with 10 bases in between. Per germline, CDR1 LNHDA and CDR2 SQIVND (reference sequence). The CDR3 DNA sequence: TGTGCCAGTAGTATCCCCCAGCGGTCTGGGGCCAACGTCCTGACTTTC. Translated: CASSIPQRSGANVLTF.

At least ten counts were recorded for this clonotype. CDR3 region: CASSLSGGPDQPQHF. CDR3 coding DNA: TGTGCCAGCAGCTTGTCCGGGGGGCCAGATCAGCCCCAGCATTTT. V gene TRBV7-2 combines with J gene TRBJ1-5; tentatively, D is TRBD1 (6 bases). The germline gives CDR1 SGHTA, CDR2 FQGNSA. The CDR3 is 15 residues long. The germline V and J ends were trimmed by 3 bases and 5 bases, with 14 bases remaining between them.

This clonotype was observed a handful of times. The V call is TRBV9, the J call TRBJ2-2, with TRBD2 matching over 9 bases. Germline assignment: CDR1 SGDLS and CDR2 YYNGEE. The V segment lost 0 bases and the J segment 4 bases; nucleotides outside the gene matches: 4. The CDR3 length is 16 residues. The DNA of the CDR3 is TGTGCCAGCAGCGTAGGCAGTAGCGGGGGCACCGGGGAGCTGTTTTTT. Amino acids: CASSVGSSGGTGELFF.

The chain combines TRBV4-3 with TRBJ2-5, with TRBD1 matching 9 bases. CDR1 is LGHNA and CDR2 is YSLEER in the germline V gene. The CDR3 sequence is 20 residues long. The V gene end was trimmed by 0 bases and the J gene end by 4 bases; junction bases not matched to a gene: 18. CDR3 residues: CASSQDELRTFGTGRETQYF. The CDR3 bases are TGCGCCAGCAGCCAAGATGAATTAAGGACTTTCGGGACAGGGAGAGAGACCCAGTACTTC.

The chain uses TRBV11-2 and TRBJ2-1, with 10 bases identical to TRBD1. The CDR3 covers 14 residues. Germline trimming cut 5 bases from V and 9 bases from J; bases unmatched to any gene: 7. The germline gives CDR1 SGHAT, CDR2 FQNNGV. For the CDR3, the DNA is TGTGCCAGCAGCCTGGACAGGGGGTGGGGTGAGCAGTTCTTC. This translates into CASSLDRGWGEQFF.

The gene calls are TRBV9 and TRBJ2-1; possibly TRBD2 for D (5 bases). From germline, CDR1 is SGDLS and CDR2 YYNGEE. The CDR3 contains 16 residues. The V end lost 1 base, the J end lost 2 bases, and 13 bases lay between the germline ends. CDR3 sequence reads: CASSVSGSATYNEQFF. CDR3 DNA: TGTGCCAGCAGCGTATCTGGTAGCGCCACCTACAATGAGCAGTTCTTC.

This chain links TRBV4-1 with TRBJ2-7, with 7 positions matching TRBD1. J was trimmed by 3 bases and V by 4 bases; bases with no gene match: 6. The CDR3 has 14 amino acids. Germline V lookup: CDR1 MGHRA, CDR2 YSYEKL. The CDR3 coding sequence is TGCGCCAGCAGCCCCCCGGGACAGCTCTACGAGCAGTACTTC. This translates into CASSPPGQLYEQYF.

This chain uses TRBV4-1 with TRBJ1-6; D not resolved. V was trimmed by 5 bases and J by 4 bases, leaving 12 bases between them. The CDR3 has 15 residues. CDR1 MGHRA and CDR2 YSYEKL come from the germline V gene. The CDR3 DNA follows: TGCGCCAGCAGCGGCCTCACAGATTATAATTCACCCCTCCACTTT. Its protein is CASSGLTDYNSPLHF.

The genes are TRBV6-2 or TRBV6-3 and TRBJ2-1; D gene ambiguous. The CDR3 loop spans 15 amino acids. The V end was cut by 2 bases, the J end by 6 bases, with 14 bases between. Germline CDR1 reads MNHEY; CDR2 reads SVGEGT. CDR3 in amino acids: CASSYGPAVGNEQFF. Here the CDR3 DNA reads TGTGCCAGCAGTTACGGGCCGGCTGTTGGCAATGAGCAGTTCTTC.

This clonotype was seen only a few times. The chain uses TRBV24-1 and TRBJ1-2; D ambiguous. The CDR3 extends over 11 amino acids. The germline gives CDR1 KGHDR, CDR2 SFDVKD. V dropped 1 base and J dropped 7 bases, with 3 bases sitting between them. In DNA form, the CDR3 reads TGTGCCACCAGTGATTTCCTTGGCTACACCTTC. This codes for CATSDFLGYTF.

The rearrangement joins TRBV11-3 to TRBJ2-5, with D perhaps matching TRBD2 (6 bases). From germline, CDR1 is SGHNT and CDR2 YENEEA. This CDR3 comprises 16 residues. V lost 5 bases and J lost 2, with 18 bases in between. In nucleotides, the CDR3 is TGTGCCAGCAGCCCCCGGGGGTGGCAAGTACAAGAGACCCAGTACTTC. This translates into CASSPRGWQVQETQYF.